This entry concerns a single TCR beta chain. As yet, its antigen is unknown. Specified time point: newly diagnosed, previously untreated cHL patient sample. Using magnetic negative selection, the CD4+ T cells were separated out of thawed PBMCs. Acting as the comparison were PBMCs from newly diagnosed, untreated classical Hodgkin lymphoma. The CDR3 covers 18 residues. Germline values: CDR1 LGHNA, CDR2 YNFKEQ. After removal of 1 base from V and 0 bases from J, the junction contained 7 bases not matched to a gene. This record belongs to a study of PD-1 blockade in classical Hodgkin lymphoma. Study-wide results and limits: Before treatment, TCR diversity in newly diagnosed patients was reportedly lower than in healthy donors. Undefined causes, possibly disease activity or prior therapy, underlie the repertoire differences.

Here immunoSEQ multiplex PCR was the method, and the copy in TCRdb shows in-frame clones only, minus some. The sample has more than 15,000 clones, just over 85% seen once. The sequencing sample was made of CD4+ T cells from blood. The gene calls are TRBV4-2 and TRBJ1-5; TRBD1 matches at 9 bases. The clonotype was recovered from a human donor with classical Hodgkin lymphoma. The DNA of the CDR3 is TGTGCCAGCAGCCAAGGGACAGGGGCCCCGAATAGCAATCAGCCCCAGCATTTT. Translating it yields CASSQGTGAPNSNQPQHF.